One sample yielded the 27 T cell receptor beta chains listed below, sequenced in a study of beta chain features in type 1 diabetes. Sequencing targeted expressed TCRB transcripts, as all isolated RNA had been reverse transcribed. Repertoires were generated with immunoSEQ multiplex PCR, while TCRdb's copy carries only in-frame clones and drops some. The table shows 200,000 to 250,000 clones, with about 11% occurring only once. Sequenced material: central memory CD4+ T cells from blood. These receptors originate from a man aged 18 to 30 in good health.

The chain has TRBV5-1 and TRBJ1-5; D is perhaps TRBD1 (5 bases). Germline V gives CDR1 SGHRS, CDR2 YFSETQ. The CDR3 runs to 15 residues. Trimming cost V 3 bases and J 3 bases, with 13 bases left between them. The CDR3 DNA sequence: TGCGCCAGCAGCTCTTCTGGGGGAATCAATCAGCCCCAGCATTTT. Its protein is CASSSSGGINQPQHF.

This clone has only a few counts. This sequence may be a read error, since a much larger clone differs from it by one base. The chain combines TRBV7-8 with TRBJ2-7, with TRBD2 matching over 11 bases. In germline, CDR1 is SGHVS, CDR2 FQNEAQ. The CDR3 extends over 15 amino acids. The CDR3 sequence: CACSPLTSGAYEQYF. The CDR3 nucleotides read TGTGCCTGCAGCCCGCTGACTAGCGGGGCCTACGAGCAGTACTTC.

The chain joins TRBV9 to TRBJ2-5; 8 nucleotides line up with TRBD2. The junction had 9 bases not matched to a gene; V was cut back by 0 bases and J by 5 bases. CDR1 is SGDLS, CDR2 YYNGEE, per germline. This CDR3 has 16 amino acids. The CDR3 DNA reads as TGTGCCAGCAGCGTAGGAGCGGGGGCCCGAGGGGAGACCCAGTACTTC. The encoded protein is CASSVGAGARGETQYF.

Only a few counts were recorded for this clone. CDR3 sequence: CASSLGQGTGELFF. The CDR3 DNA sequence: TGTGCCAGCAGCTTAGGTCAGGGGACCGGGGAGCTGTTTTTT. V gene TRBV7-2 combines with J gene TRBJ2-2; a weak D match, TRBD1 (6 bases). This CDR3 region has 14 residues. Trimming pared 1 base from V and 5 bases from J, leaving 8 bases between. The germline CDR1 and CDR2 sequences are SGHTA and FQGNSA.

This clone appeared many times. CDR3 nucleotide sequence: TGTGCCAGCAGCTTGGAGGGACAGACCTACGAGCAGTACTTC. This codes for CASSLEGQTYEQYF. The chain carries TRBV5-6 and TRBJ2-7; 7 nucleotides agree with TRBD1. CDR1 and CDR2 from the germline V gene are SGHDT and YYEEEE. V was clipped by 0 bases and J by 2 bases; unmatched bases: 2. This CDR3 has 14 residues. The complete variable domain, with remaining parts taken from reference TRBV5-6 and TRBJ2-7, reads DAGVTQSPTHLIKTRGQQVTLRCSPKSGHDTVSWYQQALGQGPQFIFQYYEEEERQRGNFPDRFSGHQFPNYSSELNVNALLLGDSALYLCASSLEGQTYEQYFGPGTRLTVT.

The J gene is TRBJ2-1, the V gene TRBV7-3; 8 bases align to TRBD1. The CDR3 contains 15 residues. Germline trimming cut 4 bases from V and 1 base from J; bases unmatched to any gene: 3. The germline V gene has CDR1 SGHTA and CDR2 FQGTGA. CDR3: CASSYDRGSYNEQFF. In DNA, the CDR3 is TGTGCCAGCAGCTACGACAGGGGATCCTACAATGAGCAGTTCTTC.

V and J are TRBV27 and TRBJ1-6; D is uncertain. The germline V gene encodes CDR1 MNHEY and CDR2 SMNVEV (reference sequence). V dropped 6 bases and J dropped 10 bases, with 16 bases sitting between them. The CDR3 totals 14 residues. The DNA of the CDR3 is TGTGCCAGCAGCCAAGGACGGTCCGCGTCACCCCTCCACTTT. It codes for CASSQGRSASPLHF.

The chain uses TRBV5-4 and TRBJ2-1; unclear D gene. The ends were cut back, 0 bases at V and 12 bases at J, with 10 bases in the middle. The CDR3 consists of 12 residues. Germline lookup yields CDR1 SGHNT and CDR2 YYREEE (reference sequence). As DNA, the CDR3 is TGTGCCAGCAGCTTGGGCGAGTATGGGCAGTTCTTC. Translating gives CASSLGEYGQFF.

This clone has just a few counts. This chain uses TRBV9 with TRBJ1-2; TRBD1 aligns across 9 bases. V was pared by 4 bases and J by 8 bases, with 6 bases of the junction left unmatched. Germline V CDR1 and CDR2: SGDLS, YYNGEE. The CDR3 runs to 13 residues. CDR3 bases: TGTGCCAGCAGCCCCGGGACAGGGCCGGGCTACACCTTC. Protein product: CASSPGTGPGYTF.

A few counts support this clone. The chain employs TRBV5-4 and TRBJ2-1, with D possibly called TRBD1 or TRBD2 (5 bases each). V was trimmed by 4 bases and J by 0 bases, leaving 14 bases between them. CDR3 length: 16 residues. The germline gives CDR1 SGHNT, CDR2 YYREEE (reference sequence). The CDR3 DNA is TGTGCCAGCAGCGGGGGACCTATCAGCTCCTACAATGAGCAGTTCTTC. This encodes CASSGGPISSYNEQFF. The full variable domain, with the rest looked up from reference TRBV5-4 and TRBJ2-1, is ETGVTQSPTHLIKTRGQQVTLRCSSQSGHNTVSWYQQALGQGPQFIFQYYREEENGRGNFPPRFSGLQFPNYSSELNVNALELDDSALYLCASSGGPISSYNEQFFGPGTRLTVL.

This chain connects TRBV13 to TRBJ2-7; perhaps TRBD2 as D (6 bases). The CDR3 totals 13 residues. CDR1 PRHDT and CDR2 FYEKMQ come from the germline V gene (reference sequence). Trimming removed 5 bases at V and 5 bases at J, with 13 bases between. The CDR3 reads CASSLRGGDEQYF. The DNA for the CDR3 is TGTGCCAGCAGCCTGCGGGGTGGGGACGAGCAGTACTTC.

The gene calls are TRBV7-8 and TRBJ2-7; 8 bases align to TRBD1. CDR3 length: 16 amino acids. V was pared by 1 base and J by 3 bases, with 8 bases of the junction left unmatched. Per germline, CDR1 SGHVS and CDR2 FQNEAQ. This CDR3 reads CASSLEHRDRFYEQYF. The CDR3 nucleotides are TGTGCCAGCAGCTTAGAGCATCGGGACAGGTTCTACGAGCAGTACTTC.

A few counts support this clone. As DNA, the CDR3 is TGTGCCAGCAGTGGATCAGGGATCTATGGCTACACCTTC. This encodes CASSGSGIYGYTF. The chain has TRBV6-6 and TRBJ1-2, with D possibly being TRBD1 (5 bases). V was cut by 5 bases and J by 4 bases, with 11 bases left in between. The CDR3 totals 13 residues. Germline V CDR1 and CDR2: MNHNY, SVGAGI (reference sequence).

This chain uses TRBV19 with TRBJ1-1; the D gene is possibly TRBD1 (6 bases). Germline V gene sequence: CDR1 LNHDA, CDR2 SQIVND (reference sequence). V was clipped by 11 bases and J by 0 bases, with 13 bases between them. The CDR3 is made up of 13 amino acids. This CDR3 is CAAQGRLNTEAFF. As DNA, the CDR3 is TGTGCCGCACAGGGCCGCCTGAACACTGAAGCTTTCTTT.

This clone was seen a handful of times. The chain has TRBV5-1 and TRBJ2-5; TRBD2 might be the D (5 bases). The germline V gene encodes CDR1 SGHRS and CDR2 YFSETQ. With 4 bases removed from V and 0 bases from J, the gap between germline ends came to 13 bases. This CDR3 has 15 residues. CDR3 amino acids: CASSPGSVYQETQYF. As DNA, the CDR3 is TGCGCCAGCAGCCCGGGGAGCGTCTACCAAGAGACCCAGTACTTC.

This clone was detected a few times. This rearrangement joins TRBV6-5 to TRBJ1-5, with D unclear. This CDR3 has 14 residues. V was pared by 2 bases and J by 2 bases, with 7 bases between. From germline, CDR1 is MNHEY and CDR2 SVGAGI. The CDR3 loop reads CASSYEHGNQPQHF. Written as DNA, the CDR3 is TGTGCCAGCAGTTACGAACACGGCAATCAGCCCCAGCATTTT.

Only a few counts were recorded for this clone. The V call is TRBV29-1, the J call TRBJ2-1, with 14 bases aligning to TRBD2. This CDR3 is 15 amino acids long. The trim removed 3 bases at V and 4 bases at J, leaving 2 bases unmatched. Germline V gene data show CDR1 as SQVTM and CDR2 as ANQGSEA. CDR3 sequence (DNA): TGCAGCGTTGAGAGGACTAGCGGGAGGTACAATGAGCAGTTCTTC. Translation: CSVERTSGRYNEQFF.

This clone was seen a handful of times. The chain combines TRBV29-1 with TRBJ1-1; D perhaps matches TRBD1 (5 bases). This CDR3 has 13 residues. Germline V gene lookup returns CDR1 SQVTM and CDR2 ANQGSEA. V was cut by 8 bases and J by 4 bases, with 17 bases left in between. The DNA for the CDR3 is TGCAGCTTTAATTCGGGCGGGGGCACTGAAGCTTTCTTT. This encodes CSFNSGGGTEAFF.

The table lists this clone with a few counts. The chain links TRBV6-1 to TRBJ2-4; D perhaps matches TRBD2 (5 bases). The V end was cut by 4 bases, the J end by 0 bases, with 10 bases between. CDR1 and CDR2 from the germline V gene are MNHNS and SASEGT. The CDR3 loop spans 15 amino acids. The CDR3 nucleotides are TGTGCCAGCAGTGCCGGACTCCTAGCCAAAAACATTCAGTACTTC. Amino acid sequence: CASSAGLLAKNIQYF.

This clone was seen a few times. This chain joins TRBV7-2 and TRBJ1-1; D unclear. The CDR3 is 14 residues long. The V gene lost 3 bases and the J gene lost 1 base, with 9 bases spanning the gap. From germline, CDR1 is SGHTA and CDR2 FQGNSA. In DNA, the CDR3 is TGTGCCAGCAGCTTGCATCGGGAGAACACTGAAGCTTTCTTT. Encoded protein: CASSLHRENTEAFF.

This clone has ten or more counts. The rearrangement uses TRBV18 and TRBJ2-3, with no clear D. V was pared by 0 bases and J by 2 bases, with 9 bases between. The CDR3 length is 15 residues. Germline CDR1 and CDR2: KGHSH and LQKENI. CDR3 in amino acids: CASSPPGTHTDTQYF. As DNA, the CDR3 is TGTGCCAGCTCACCACCAGGCACACACACAGATACGCAGTATTTT.

This clone has a handful of counts. Other DNA sequences in the same sample also yield this CDR3. The CDR3 is CASSSGPYEQYF. In DNA, the CDR3 is TGTGCCAGCAGTTCCGGACCATACGAGCAGTACTTC. The chain combines TRBV28 with TRBJ2-7; no firm D call. The CDR3 has 12 amino acids. Looked up from germline, CDR1 is MDHEN and CDR2 is SYDVKM. Trimming shortened V by 4 bases and J by 4 bases, and 8 bases separated the two germline ends.

This rearrangement joins TRBV5-1 to TRBJ2-5, with 11 positions matching TRBD2. The V segment lost 4 bases and the J segment 5 bases; nucleotides outside the gene matches: 4. CDR1 and CDR2 from the germline V gene are SGHRS and YFSETQ. The CDR3 covers 14 residues. Here the CDR3 DNA reads TGCGCCAGCAGCACTAGCGGGAGTTGGGAGACCCAGTACTTC. Its protein is CASSTSGSWETQYF.

This rearrangement joins TRBV5-1 to TRBJ1-3; D unclear. Germline CDR1 is SGHRS and CDR2 is YFSETQ. V shed 4 bases and J shed 2 bases, with 4 bases lying between them. CDR3 length: 12 amino acids. As DNA, the CDR3 is TGCGCCAGCAGCGTGACTGGAAACACCATATATTTT. This gives the protein CASSVTGNTIYF.

This clone was counted once. V and J are TRBV4-2 and TRBJ1-5; 7 bases are a match to TRBD1. Germline values: CDR1 LGHNA, CDR2 YNFKEQ. V trimming: 4 bases; J trimming: 4 bases; junction bases outside the gene matches: 4. The CDR3 runs to 14 residues. The CDR3 region is CASSLGGSNQPQHF. The CDR3 coding sequence is TGTGCCAGCAGCCTAGGGGGCTCAAATCAGCCCCAGCATTTT.

The chain employs TRBV30 and TRBJ2-5, with D hard to call. CDR1 is GTSNPN and CDR2 is SVGIG in the germline V gene (reference sequence). This CDR3 is 12 amino acids long. V was pared by 3 bases and J by 0 bases, with 5 bases between. CDR3 in DNA: TGTGCCTGGAGACAGAACCAAGAGACCCAGTACTTC. Translation: CAWRQNQETQYF.

This clone was counted between two and nine times. The chain recombines TRBV18 with TRBJ2-1; either TRBD1 or TRBD2 may fit D (5 bases each). CDR3 size: 15 residues. Germline loops: CDR1 KGHSH, CDR2 LQKENI. V was trimmed by 5 bases and J by 5 bases, leaving 16 bases between them. The CDR3 DNA is TGTGCCAGCTCAGCCGGGACCCCGGGGAACAATGAGCAGTTCTTC. This translates into CASSAGTPGNNEQFF. The full variable domain, its missing parts supplied by reference TRBV18 and TRBJ2-1, is NAGVMQNPRHLVRRRGQEARLRCSPMKGHSHVYWYRQLPEEGLKFMVYLQKENIIDESGMPKERFSAEFPKEGPSILRIQQVVRGDSAAYFCASSAGTPGNNEQFFGPGTRLTVL.